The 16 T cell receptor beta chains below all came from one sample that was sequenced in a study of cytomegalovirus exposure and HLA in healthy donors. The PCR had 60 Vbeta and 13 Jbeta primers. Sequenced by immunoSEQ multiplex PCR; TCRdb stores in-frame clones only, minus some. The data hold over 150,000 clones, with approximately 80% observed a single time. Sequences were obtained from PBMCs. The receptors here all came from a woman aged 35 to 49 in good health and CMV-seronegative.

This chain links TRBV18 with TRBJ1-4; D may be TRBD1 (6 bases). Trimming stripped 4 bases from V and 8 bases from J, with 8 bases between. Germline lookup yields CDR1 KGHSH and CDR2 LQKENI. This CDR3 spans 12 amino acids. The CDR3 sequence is CASSQGEEKLFF. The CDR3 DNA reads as TGTGCCAGCTCACAGGGGGAGGAAAAACTGTTTTTT.

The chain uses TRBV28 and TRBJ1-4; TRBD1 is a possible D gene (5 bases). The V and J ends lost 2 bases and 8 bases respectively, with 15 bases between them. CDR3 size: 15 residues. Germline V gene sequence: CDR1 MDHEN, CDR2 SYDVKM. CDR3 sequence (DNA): TGTGCCAGCAGTTTAGGGGCGGCAGGCTCCGAAAAACTGTTTTTT. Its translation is CASSLGAAGSEKLFF.

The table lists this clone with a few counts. The CDR3 sequence: CASSLEPGLAGGIGYTQYF. CDR3 coding DNA: TGTGCCAGCAGCTTAGAACCCGGGCTAGCGGGAGGGATCGGATATACGCAGTATTTT. J is TRBJ2-3 and V is TRBV7-9; 12 bases agree with TRBD2. The CDR3 extends over 19 amino acids. Trimming cost V 1 base and J 7 bases; bases outside gene matches: 15. Germline V gene sequence: CDR1 SEHNR, CDR2 FQNEAQ (reference sequence).

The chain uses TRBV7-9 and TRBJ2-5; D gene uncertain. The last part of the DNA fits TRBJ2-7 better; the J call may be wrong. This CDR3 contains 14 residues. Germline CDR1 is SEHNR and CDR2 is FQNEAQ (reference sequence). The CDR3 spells CASSSSQLSYEQYF. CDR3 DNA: TGTGCCAGCAGCTCCTCACAGCTCTCCTACGAGCAGTACTTC.

The CDR3 spells CASSRVSQGVGTEAFF. The DNA of the CDR3 is TGTGCCAGCAGCCGCGTTAGTCAGGGGGTAGGCACTGAAGCTTTCTTT. J is TRBJ1-1 and V is TRBV5-5; 7 nucleotides line up with TRBD1. From germline, CDR1 is SGHKS and CDR2 YYEKEE (reference sequence). This CDR3 has 16 amino acids. V gave up 4 bases and J gave up 4 bases; unmatched junction bases: 13.

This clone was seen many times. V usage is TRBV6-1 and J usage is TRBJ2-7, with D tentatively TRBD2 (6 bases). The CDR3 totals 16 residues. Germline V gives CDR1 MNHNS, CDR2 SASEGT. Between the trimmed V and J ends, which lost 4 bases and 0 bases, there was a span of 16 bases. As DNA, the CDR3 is TGTGCCAGCAGTGCAGCCGGGACTGAGCCCTCCTACGAGCAGTACTTC. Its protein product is CASSAAGTEPSYEQYF.

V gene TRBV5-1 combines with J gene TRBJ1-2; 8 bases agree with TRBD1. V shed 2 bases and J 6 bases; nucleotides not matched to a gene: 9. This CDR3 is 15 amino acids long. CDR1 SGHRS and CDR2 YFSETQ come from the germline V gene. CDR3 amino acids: CASSFSGQGGNGYTF. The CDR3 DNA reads TGCGCCAGCAGCTTTAGTGGACAGGGCGGCAATGGCTACACCTTC. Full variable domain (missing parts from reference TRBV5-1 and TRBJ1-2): KAGVTQTPRYLIKTRGQQVTLSCSPISGHRSVSWYQQTPGQGLQFLFEYFSETQRNKGNFPGRFSGRQFSNSRSEMNVSTLELGDSALYLCASSFSGQGGNGYTFGSGTRLTVV.

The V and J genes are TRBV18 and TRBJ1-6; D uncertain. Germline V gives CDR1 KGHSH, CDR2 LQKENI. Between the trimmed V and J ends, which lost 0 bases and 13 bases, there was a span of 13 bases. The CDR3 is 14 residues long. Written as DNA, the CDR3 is TGTGCCAGCTCACCACCCGTAAATTCGTCTCCCCTCCACTTT. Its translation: CASSPPVNSSPLHF.

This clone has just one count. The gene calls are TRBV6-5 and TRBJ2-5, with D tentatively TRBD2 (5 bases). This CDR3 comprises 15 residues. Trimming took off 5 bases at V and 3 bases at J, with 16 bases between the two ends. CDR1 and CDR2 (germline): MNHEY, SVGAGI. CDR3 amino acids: CASSALVVGEETQYF. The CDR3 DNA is TGTGCCAGCAGTGCACTCGTCGTCGGGGAAGAGACCCAGTACTTC.

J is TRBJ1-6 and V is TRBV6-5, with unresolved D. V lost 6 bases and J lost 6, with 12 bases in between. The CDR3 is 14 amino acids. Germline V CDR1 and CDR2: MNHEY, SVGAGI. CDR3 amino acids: CASRIAGGNSPLHF. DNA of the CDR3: TGTGCCAGCAGAATCGCGGGCGGTAATTCACCCCTCCACTTT.

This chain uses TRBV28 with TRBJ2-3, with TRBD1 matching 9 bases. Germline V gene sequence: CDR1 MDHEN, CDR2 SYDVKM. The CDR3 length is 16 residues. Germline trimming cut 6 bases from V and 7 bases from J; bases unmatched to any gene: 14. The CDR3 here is CASRGLGDREPNTQYF. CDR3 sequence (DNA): TGTGCCAGCAGGGGCCTAGGGGACAGGGAGCCGAATACGCAGTATTTT.

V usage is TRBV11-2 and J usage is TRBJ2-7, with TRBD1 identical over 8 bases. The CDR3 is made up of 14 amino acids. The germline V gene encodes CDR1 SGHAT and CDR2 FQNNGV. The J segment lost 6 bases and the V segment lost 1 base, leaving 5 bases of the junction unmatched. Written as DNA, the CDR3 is TGTGCCAGCAGCTTAGTCCTCACAGGGGGCGAGCAGTACTTC. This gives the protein CASSLVLTGGEQYF.

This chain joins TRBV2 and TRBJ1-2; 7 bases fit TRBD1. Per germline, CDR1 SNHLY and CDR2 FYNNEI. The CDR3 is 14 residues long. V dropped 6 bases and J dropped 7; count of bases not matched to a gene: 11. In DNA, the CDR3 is TGTGCCAGCAGCCCCTTGACAGGGAATCCTGGCTACACCTTC. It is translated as CASSPLTGNPGYTF. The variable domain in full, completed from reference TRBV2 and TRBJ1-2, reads EPEVTQTPSHQVTQMGQEVILRCVPISNHLYFYWYRQILGQKVEFLVSFYNNEISEKSEIFDDQFSVERPDGSNFTLKIRSTKLEDSAMYFCASSPLTGNPGYTFGSGTRLTVV.

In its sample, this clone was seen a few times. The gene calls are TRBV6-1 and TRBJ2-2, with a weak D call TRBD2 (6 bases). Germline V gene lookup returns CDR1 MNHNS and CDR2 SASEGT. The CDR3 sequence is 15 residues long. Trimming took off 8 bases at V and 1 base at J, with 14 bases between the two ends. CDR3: CASRREKMNTGELFF. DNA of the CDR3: TGTGCCAGCCGTCGGGAGAAAATGAACACCGGGGAGCTGTTTTTT.

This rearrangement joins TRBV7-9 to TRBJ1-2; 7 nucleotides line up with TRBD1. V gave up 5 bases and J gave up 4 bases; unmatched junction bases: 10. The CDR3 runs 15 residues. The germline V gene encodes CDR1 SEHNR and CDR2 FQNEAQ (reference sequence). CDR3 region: CASSLSWGQLYGYTF. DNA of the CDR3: TGTGCCAGCAGCCTCTCGTGGGGACAGCTCTATGGCTACACCTTC.

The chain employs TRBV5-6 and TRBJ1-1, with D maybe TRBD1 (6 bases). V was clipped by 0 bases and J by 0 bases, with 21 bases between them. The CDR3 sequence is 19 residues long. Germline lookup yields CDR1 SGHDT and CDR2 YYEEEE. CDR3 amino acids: CASSLATGTRQDMNTEAFF. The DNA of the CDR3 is TGTGCCAGCAGCTTGGCCACCGGGACAAGACAGGACATGAACACTGAAGCTTTCTTT.